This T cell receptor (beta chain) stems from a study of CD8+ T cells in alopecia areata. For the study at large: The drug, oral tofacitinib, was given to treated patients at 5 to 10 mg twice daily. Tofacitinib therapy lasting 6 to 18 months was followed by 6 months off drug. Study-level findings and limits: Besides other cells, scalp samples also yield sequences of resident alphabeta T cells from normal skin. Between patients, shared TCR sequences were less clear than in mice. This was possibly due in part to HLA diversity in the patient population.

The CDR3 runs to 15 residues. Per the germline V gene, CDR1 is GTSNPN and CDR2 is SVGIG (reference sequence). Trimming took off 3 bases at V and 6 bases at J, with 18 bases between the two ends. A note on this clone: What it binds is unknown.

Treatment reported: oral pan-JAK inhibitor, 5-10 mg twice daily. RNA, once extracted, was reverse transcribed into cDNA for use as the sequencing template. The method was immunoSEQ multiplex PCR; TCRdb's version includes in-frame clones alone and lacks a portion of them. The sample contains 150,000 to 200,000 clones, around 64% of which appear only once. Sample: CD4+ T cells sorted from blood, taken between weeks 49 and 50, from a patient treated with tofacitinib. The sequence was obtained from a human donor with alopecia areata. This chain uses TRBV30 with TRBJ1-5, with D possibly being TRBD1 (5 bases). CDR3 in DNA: TGTGCCTGGAGCGAAGGGACTTACGTGGGTCAGCCCCAGCATTTT. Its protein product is CAWSEGTYVGQPQHF.